This T cell receptor beta chain was recorded in a study of control samples from healthy donors and cancer patients. Looked up from germline, CDR1 is MGHRA and CDR2 is YSYEKL. Trimming stripped 1 base from V and 6 bases from J, with 16 bases between. The length of the CDR3 is 17 residues. The assay was immunoSEQ multiplex PCR, and TCRdb's table has in-frame clones only and misses some. The data hold tens of thousands of clones, with 75% to 90% observed a single time. The chain carries TRBV4-1 and TRBJ1-6, with D maybe TRBD1 (6 bases). The TCR originated in a woman aged 50 to 60 with colorectal cancer. The material sequenced was PBMCs. CDR3 sequence reads: CASSQGSFRDINSPLHF. The DNA for the CDR3 is TGCGCCAGCAGCCAAGGTTCTTTCCGGGACATTAATTCACCCCTCCACTTT.